The subject of this entry is one TCR beta chain. Its antigen is not known. These data originate in a study of Ad26.COV2.S vaccination and SARS-CoV-2 variants. Germline V gene sequence: CDR1 DFQATT, CDR2 SNEGSKA (reference sequence). Losses at the gene ends were 6 bases for V and 9 bases for J; bases not matched to a gene: 7. The CDR3 has 11 residues. Assay: immunoSEQ multiplex PCR; the TCRdb copy retains only in-frame clones and omits some. Of 350,000 to 450,000 clones in the sample, 92% were seen once. Study conclusions and caveats: Similar non-spike TCR breadth was seen in vaccine and placebo recipients. Ad26.COV2.S recipients had broader spike-specific TCRs (P = 0.0014). Total T cell responses were possibly underestimated by TCR breadth and depth analyses. Vaccinees reportedly had broad spike-specific CD8+ and CD4+ T cell responses.

Sequencing was performed on peripheral blood, taken after recovery from COVID-19. The receptor's source is a human donor who had recovered from COVID-19. J is TRBJ1-1 and V is TRBV20-1, with 7 bases identical to TRBD1. The CDR3 protein is CSAPGTEKAFF. Here the CDR3 DNA reads TGCAGTGCGCCCGGGACAGAAAAAGCTTTCTTT.